This T cell receptor (beta chain) derives from a study of blood T cells in healthy people across ages. The V end was cut by 0 bases, the J end by 0 bases, with 6 bases between. CDR1 is SGHDN and CDR2 is FVKESK in the germline V gene. The CDR3 has 16 amino acids. The second PCR ran about 6 to 11 cycles with a sample-barcoded 5' primer and J-beta primers. In TCRdb, the 5' RACE reads were re-called with MiXCR into one record per CDR3 protein. This table has 1.2 million to 1.5 million distinct CDR3 sequences, approximately 59% appearing once. This receptor was taken from a man aged 18 to 30 in good health. Sequencing was done on a sample of blood. The genes are TRBV14 and TRBJ1-6; D ambiguous. The chain's CDR3 is CASSQDASSYNSPLHF. CDR3 sequence (DNA): TGTGCCAGCAGCCAAGACGCCAGCTCCTATAATTCACCCCTCCACTTT.